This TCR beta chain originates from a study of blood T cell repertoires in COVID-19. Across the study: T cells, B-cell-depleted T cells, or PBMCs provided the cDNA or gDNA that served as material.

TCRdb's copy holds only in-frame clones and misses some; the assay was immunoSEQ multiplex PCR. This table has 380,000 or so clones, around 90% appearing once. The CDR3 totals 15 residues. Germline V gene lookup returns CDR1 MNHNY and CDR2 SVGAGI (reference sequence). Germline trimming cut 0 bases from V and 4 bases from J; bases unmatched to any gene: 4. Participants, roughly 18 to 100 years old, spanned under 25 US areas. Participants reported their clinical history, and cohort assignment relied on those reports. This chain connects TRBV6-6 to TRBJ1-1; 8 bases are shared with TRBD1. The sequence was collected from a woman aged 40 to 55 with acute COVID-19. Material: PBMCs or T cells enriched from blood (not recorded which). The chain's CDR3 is CASSYSQGATTEAFF. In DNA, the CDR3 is TGTGCCAGCAGTTACTCTCAGGGGGCGACCACTGAAGCTTTCTTT.